The clone carrying this TCR beta chain was counted at least ten times. Its matching antigen is unknown. The data originate from a study of T-cell reconstitution after alpha-beta-depleted transplantation in children. Unique molecular identifiers were incorporated during preparation of the TCRbeta library. MiXCR, applied by TCRdb to the PCR reads, yields one record per CDR3 protein. The data show 600,000 to 700,000 distinct CDR3 sequences, 13% seen once. The CDR3 is made up of 15 amino acids. Per the germline V gene, CDR1 is MNHEY and CDR2 is SVGEGT. Trimming took 2 bases from V and 1 from J; bases not matched to a gene: 3. General study results and limits: Alpha-beta T cells present about two months after transplant were reported to originate from several hundred expanded graft clones. One year post-transplant, T-cell counts and diversity were largely derived from T cells produced anew.

The V gene is TRBV6-2 or TRBV6-3, the J gene TRBJ1-1; 8 nucleotides line up with TRBD1. The specimen comprised PBMCs, sampled before TCRalphabeta/CD19-depleted stem cell transplant. The clonotype comes from a girl aged 2-9 years with congenital amegakaryocytic thrombocytopenia, due to receive a stem cell transplant. The CDR3 DNA reads as TGTGCCAGCAGTTACCACGGGACAGGGAACACTGAAGCTTTCTTT. The encoded protein is CASSYHGTGNTEAFF.